These 12 T cell receptor beta chains came from one sample sequenced in a study of shared clonotypes between healthy human individuals. Using immunoSEQ multiplex PCR, the repertoire was profiled, and TCRdb retains in-frame clones only, with some absent. The table shows fewer than 850,000 clones, with 72% occurring only once. Sequencing input: memory CD4+ T cells sorted from blood. The sample's subset: CD45RA-negative fraction. All receptors come from a woman aged 25 to 45 in good health.

The CDR3 sequence: CASSIGGQAPYEQYF. DNA for the CDR3: TGTGCCAGTAGTATTGGCGGACAGGCCCCCTACGAGCAGTACTTC. This chain joins TRBV19 and TRBJ2-5, with 7 bases fitting TRBD1. Near its end, the DNA agrees better with TRBJ2-7, so the J call may be wrong. In germline, CDR1 is LNHDA, CDR2 SQIVND (reference sequence). The CDR3 consists of 15 residues.

Notes on this clone: Additional DNA sequences in this sample encode the identical CDR3. This chain links TRBV18 with TRBJ1-1; TRBD1 might be the D (5 bases). The CDR3 totals 14 residues. Germline CDR1 and CDR2: KGHSH and LQKENI. The V end was cut by 2 bases, the J end by 4 bases, with 11 bases between. CDR3 sequence reads: CASSPGGLGTEAFF. As DNA, the CDR3 is TGTGCCAGCTCACCAGGGGGTTTGGGCACTGAAGCTTTCTTT.

Of note for this clone: Other DNA variants within this sample encode the same CDR3. The rearrangement links TRBV11-2 to TRBJ1-1; no reliable D call. The ends were cut back, 5 bases at V and 2 bases at J, with 3 bases in the middle. This CDR3 has 11 amino acids. From germline, CDR1 is SGHAT and CDR2 FQNNGV. CDR3 loop: CASSLNTEAFF. DNA for the CDR3: TGTGCCAGCAGCCTTAACACTGAAGCTTTCTTT.

In DNA form, the CDR3 reads TGTGCCAGCAGACTCCTAGCGGGAAATTACGAGCAGTACTTC. Its translation is CASRLLAGNYEQYF. This sequence joins TRBV9 and TRBJ2-7; 9 bases fit TRBD2. Germline V gene sequence: CDR1 SGDLS, CDR2 YYNGEE. The CDR3 contains 14 residues. The V gene end was trimmed by 5 bases and the J gene end by 4 bases; junction bases not matched to a gene: 7.

The rearrangement uses TRBV7-2 and TRBJ1-5; D gene ambiguous. The V gene's germline CDR1 is SGHTA and CDR2 FQGNSA. Trimming removed 4 bases at V and 4 bases at J, with 14 bases between. This CDR3 contains 15 residues. The CDR3 here is CASSWSGEVNQPQHF. The CDR3 nucleotides read TGTGCCAGCAGCTGGTCCGGGGAGGTAAATCAGCCCCAGCATTTT.

Details on this clone: This may be a read error: a much more frequent sequence differs by one nucleotide. The same CDR3 is also encoded by other DNA sequences in this sample. This chain uses TRBV7-3 with TRBJ1-3, with 7 positions matching TRBD1. The CDR3 runs 14 residues. From germline, CDR1 is SGHTA and CDR2 FQGTGA. The V gene end was trimmed by 5 bases and the J gene end by 4 bases; junction bases not matched to a gene: 5. The DNA for the CDR3 is TGTGCCAGCAGCCTCGGGACAGCCGGAAACACCATATATTTT. It yields the protein CASSLGTAGNTIYF.

V usage is TRBV7-9 and J usage is TRBJ2-5; the match to TRBD2 covers 14 bases. The J call may be mistaken, given a closer DNA end match to TRBJ2-7. The germline V gene encodes CDR1 SEHNR and CDR2 FQNEAQ (reference sequence). The CDR3 length is 16 residues. CDR3 in amino acids: CASSLWSGLAGDEQYF. DNA of the CDR3: TGTGCCAGCAGCTTATGGTCGGGACTAGCGGGAGACGAGCAGTACTTC.

This chain links TRBV29-1 with TRBJ2-1; 9 bases align to TRBD1. CDR1 and CDR2 (germline): SQVTM, ANQGSEA. The CDR3 is 14 amino acids. With V trimmed by 5 bases and J by 5 bases, 7 bases remained unmatched. The CDR3 region has the DNA TGCAGCGTTAAGGACAGGGGCCTTCACAATGAGCAGTTCTTC. This codes for CSVKDRGLHNEQFF.

V and J are TRBV2 and TRBJ2-3; 10 bases align to TRBD2. The CDR3 length is 16 residues. CDR1 and CDR2 from the germline V gene are SNHLY and FYNNEI. V lost 7 bases, J lost 0 bases, and 7 bases stayed unmatched. CDR3 protein: CASTPGTSDSTDTQYF. CDR3 DNA: TGTGCCAGCACCCCCGGGACTAGCGATAGCACAGATACGCAGTATTTT.

This rearrangement joins TRBV5-1 to TRBJ2-3; TRBD2 is a possible D gene (5 bases). The CDR3 totals 16 residues. Trimming pared 9 bases from V and 1 base from J, leaving 21 bases between. Germline CDR1 and CDR2: SGHRS and YFSETQ. CDR3 amino acids: CATTWTGVAGTDTQYF. As DNA, the CDR3 is TGCGCCACCACTTGGACCGGGGTGGCGGGCACAGATACGCAGTATTTT.

The chain couples TRBV21-1 to TRBJ2-1; the table's D call, TRBD2, was not checked against the DNA. TRBV21-1 is noted as a pseudogene. The CDR3 runs 18 residues. The CDR3 is CASSKGRGTGPLGNEQFF. CDR3 bases: TGTGCCAGCAGCAAAGGGCGGGGAACGGGCCCTTTAGGCAATGAGCAGTTCTTC.

This chain uses TRBV2 with TRBJ2-2; the D gene is possibly TRBD2 (5 bases). V lost 7 bases and J lost 5, with 17 bases in between. The CDR3 runs 15 residues. Germline CDR1 SNHLY, CDR2 FYNNEI. CDR3 protein: CASNRGSGQTGELFF. CDR3 DNA: TGTGCCAGCAATCGGGGTTCAGGTCAGACCGGGGAGCTGTTTTTT.